The 9 T cell receptor beta chains below were found in one sample sequenced in a study of a mutant IDH1 vaccine in newly diagnosed glioma. Regarding time point: week 5, during vaccination. Vaccinated patients received 300 ug of mutant IDH1 20-mer peptide per dose, with topical imiquimod. Assay: immunoSEQ multiplex PCR; the TCRdb copy retains only in-frame clones and omits some. The sample yields tens of thousands of clones, roughly 79% seen once. Their target antigens are unknown. Source: PBMCs, taken from a glioma patient whose treatment included an IDH1 peptide vaccine. These receptors all come from a man aged 50 to 59 with glioma.

The J gene is TRBJ2-7, the V gene TRBV6-5, with TRBD2 as a possible D gene (5 bases). The germline CDR1 and CDR2 sequences are MNHEY and SVGAGI. This CDR3 is 16 amino acids long. V lost 0 bases and J 0 bases, leaving 12 bases between the germline ends. CDR3: CASSYSKTGSSYEQYF. Written as DNA, the CDR3 is TGTGCCAGCAGTTACTCGAAGACGGGAAGCTCCTACGAGCAGTACTTC.

This clone showed up just a few times. The chain employs TRBV11-3 and TRBJ1-4, with unresolved D. Germline V gives CDR1 SGHNT, CDR2 YENEEA. V gave up 0 bases and J gave up 10 bases, with 6 bases separating them. This CDR3 comprises 12 residues. This CDR3 reads CASSLEMGKLFF. CDR3 sequence (DNA): TGTGCCAGCAGCTTAGAAATGGGAAAACTGTTTTTT.

The V gene is TRBV19, the J gene TRBJ2-1, with D possibly being TRBD2 (5 bases). V shed 7 bases and J shed 3 bases, with 10 bases lying between them. From germline, CDR1 is LNHDA and CDR2 SQIVND (reference sequence). CDR3 length: 13 amino acids. The CDR3 protein is CASKAELYNEQFF. CDR3 DNA sequence: TGTGCCAGTAAAGCGGAGCTCTACAATGAGCAGTTCTTC.

V usage is TRBV20-1 and J usage is TRBJ2-3; no reliable D call. This CDR3 spans 10 amino acids. Germline CDR1 and CDR2: DFQATT and SNEGSKA (reference sequence). The V and J ends lost 6 bases and 6 bases respectively, with 7 bases between them. In DNA, the CDR3 is TGCAGTGCCGCCCTCGATACGCAGTATTTT. Translation: CSAALDTQYF.

This chain connects TRBV5-1 to TRBJ2-7; tentative D call: TRBD1 (5 bases). Per germline, CDR1 SGHRS and CDR2 YFSETQ. CDR3 length equals 13 residues. V was trimmed by 2 bases and J by 3 bases, leaving 9 bases between them. This chain's CDR3 is CASSLGQSYEQYF. DNA of the CDR3: TGCGCCAGCAGCTTAGGACAAAGCTACGAGCAGTACTTC. The entire variable domain, with the rest obtained from reference TRBV5-1 and TRBJ2-7, is as follows: KAGVTQTPRYLIKTRGQQVTLSCSPISGHRSVSWYQQTPGQGLQFLFEYFSETQRNKGNFPGRFSGRQFSNSRSEMNVSTLELGDSALYLCASSLGQSYEQYFGPGTRLTVT.

This chain uses TRBV19 with TRBJ2-1; D could derive from TRBD1 or TRBD2 (6 bases each). Germline CDR1 reads LNHDA; CDR2 reads SQIVND (reference sequence). This CDR3 contains 15 residues. V lost 0 bases and J 9 bases, leaving 15 bases between the germline ends. CDR3 sequence (DNA): TGTGCCAGTAGTATAGATCCAGACTGGGGGGCTGAGCAGTTCTTC. This codes for CASSIDPDWGAEQFF.

The chain links TRBV6-4 to TRBJ2-1; 7 bases line up with TRBD2. Germline loops: CDR1 MRHNA, CDR2 SNTAGT. The CDR3 totals 14 residues. V lost 3 bases to trimming and J lost 7 bases; unmatched junction nucleotides: 6. Written as DNA, the CDR3 is TGTGCCAGCAGTGAGGCGGGAGATGCAAATGAGCAGTTCTTC. This encodes CASSEAGDANEQFF.

The rearrangement links TRBV21-1 to TRBJ1-1; no check of the table's D call, TRBD1, against the DNA was made. TRBV21-1 is a listed pseudogene. This CDR3 spans 21 amino acids. The DNA for the CDR3 is TGTGCCAGCAGCAAACATCCAGGGTATCAGGACAGGGTTTTTAAGAACACTGAAGCTTTCTTT. Translation gives CASSKHPGYQDRVFKNTEAFF.

This chain links TRBV28 with TRBJ1-5, with D unclear. Germline V CDR1 and CDR2: MDHEN, SYDVKM. The CDR3 is 13 residues long. Between the trimmed V and J ends, which lost 4 bases and 9 bases, there was a span of 13 bases. This CDR3 is CASSSSGGGPQHF. The CDR3 DNA follows: TGTGCCAGCAGTTCATCGGGAGGAGGGCCCCAGCATTTT.